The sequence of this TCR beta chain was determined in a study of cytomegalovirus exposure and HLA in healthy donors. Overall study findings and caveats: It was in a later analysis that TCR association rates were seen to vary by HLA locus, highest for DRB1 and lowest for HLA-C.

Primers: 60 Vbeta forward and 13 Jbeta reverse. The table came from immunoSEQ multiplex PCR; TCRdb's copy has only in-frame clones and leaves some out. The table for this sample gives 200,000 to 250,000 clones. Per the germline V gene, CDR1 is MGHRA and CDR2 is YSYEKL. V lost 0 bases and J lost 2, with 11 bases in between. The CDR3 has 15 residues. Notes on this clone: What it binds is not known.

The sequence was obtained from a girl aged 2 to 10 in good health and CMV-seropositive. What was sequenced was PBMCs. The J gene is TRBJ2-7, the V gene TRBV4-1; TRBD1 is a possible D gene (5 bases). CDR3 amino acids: CASSQETAPTYEQYF. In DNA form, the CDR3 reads TGCGCCAGCAGCCAAGAGACAGCTCCAACCTACGAGCAGTACTTC.